In its sample, the clone carrying this T cell receptor (beta chain) was seen a few times. Antigen: not known. The V end was cut by 3 bases, the J end by 8 bases, with 12 bases between. Germline CDR1 and CDR2: SEHNR and FQNEAQ (reference sequence). CDR3 size: 13 residues. Expressed TCRB transcripts got sequenced, as all isolated RNA was reverse transcribed. Clones were read by immunoSEQ multiplex PCR, and TCRdb kept only the in-frame ones, dropping some. The table has a few hundred thousand clones, approximately 16% seen once; the top ten hold about 0.08%. These data are taken from a study of beta chain features in type 1 diabetes. Findings and limits, study-wide: Researchers report that Type 1 diabetes patients had moderately but significantly shorter TCRB CDR3s across all four CD4+ subsets. Shorter templates might be favored by PCR, equally in patients and controls.

The V call is TRBV7-9, the J call TRBJ2-3; no reliable D call. This receptor was identified in a man aged 30 to 39 with type 1 diabetes. The sample consisted of naive CD4+ T cells from blood. The CDR3 sequence is CASSFELPGTQYF. The CDR3 DNA follows: TGTGCCAGCAGCTTCGAATTACCTGGTACGCAGTATTTT.